These 22 T cell receptor beta chains originate from one sample sequenced in a study of blood T cell repertoires in COVID-19. Only in-frame clones appear in the TCRdb table, and some are missing; sequencing was by immunoSEQ multiplex PCR. The sample shows about 190,000 clones, roughly 80% of them seen only once. Sequences were obtained from peripheral blood. These receptors came from a woman between 50 and 59 years old with acute or convalescent COVID-19.

This clone showed up just once. The chain employs TRBV12-3 or TRBV12-4 and TRBJ2-4; tentative D call: TRBD2 (6 bases). V dropped 4 bases and J dropped 8 bases, with 12 bases sitting between them. This CDR3 contains 13 residues. The CDR3 region has the DNA TGTGCCAGCAGTTGGCCCGGGGGATACATTCAGTACTTC. This codes for CASSWPGGYIQYF.

This chain joins TRBV28 and TRBJ2-7; 9 positions match TRBD1. Germline values: CDR1 MDHEN, CDR2 SYDVKM. V dropped 6 bases and J dropped 9; count of bases not matched to a gene: 9. This CDR3 comprises 13 residues. CDR3 DNA: TGTGCCAGCAGGACAGGGGGTACGGGGGGGCAGTACTTC. It codes for CASRTGGTGGQYF.

This clone was seen a few times. The V call is TRBV20-1, the J call TRBJ1-1, with 7 bases identical to TRBD1. With V trimmed by 6 bases and J by 13 bases, 11 bases remained unmatched. CDR1 is DFQATT, CDR2 SNEGSKA, per germline (reference sequence). The CDR3 loop spans 11 amino acids. DNA for the CDR3: TGCAGTGCCACCCCGAGGACAGGAGGTTTCTTT. This gives the protein CSATPRTGGFF.

This sequence joins TRBV10-3 and TRBJ1-2; 8 bases map to TRBD1. The CDR3 contains 15 residues. Unmatched junction bases numbered 16, after V lost 11 bases and J lost 5 bases. Germline loops: CDR1 ENHRY, CDR2 SYGVKD. CDR3 nucleotides: TGTGCCTCTACCGGGACAGGAGAATCTGTTTATGGCTACACCTTC. Residues: CASTGTGESVYGYTF.

In its sample, this clone was seen once. This rearrangement joins TRBV24-1 to TRBJ2-3, with D possibly TRBD2 on 5 matching bases. Germline values: CDR1 KGHDR, CDR2 SFDVKD. V dropped 0 bases and J dropped 2 bases, with 23 bases sitting between them. The CDR3 is made up of 20 amino acids. CDR3 amino acids: CATSDLLTRQDRRPTDTQYF. The CDR3 bases are TGTGCCACCAGTGATTTGTTGACGCGACAAGACCGGAGGCCCACAGATACGCAGTATTTT.

The chain combines TRBV30 with TRBJ1-1, with a tentative D call TRBD1 (6 bases). The CDR3 extends over 12 amino acids. The V end lost 5 bases, the J end lost 2 bases, and 9 bases lay between the germline ends. Germline lookup yields CDR1 GTSNPN and CDR2 SVGIG (reference sequence). The CDR3 reads CAWADRNTEAFF. CDR3 DNA sequence: TGTGCCTGGGCGGACAGAAACACTGAAGCTTTCTTT. The entire variable domain, with the rest obtained from reference TRBV30 and TRBJ1-1, is as follows: SQTIHQWPATLVQPVGSPLSLECTVEGTSNPNLYWYRQAAGRGLQLLFYSVGIGQISSEVPQNLSASRPQDRQFILSSKKLLLSDSGFYLCAWADRNTEAFFGQGTRLTVV.

The chain carries TRBV28 and TRBJ2-1; the match to TRBD2 covers 8 bases. The germline gives CDR1 MDHEN, CDR2 SYDVKM. The CDR3 spans 16 residues. The V gene end was trimmed by 3 bases and the J gene end by 9 bases; junction bases not matched to a gene: 13. The CDR3 nucleotides read TGTGCCAGCAGTTTCGGGGGCCGGGGGGGCCAAAGTGAGCAGTTCTTC. It specifies CASSFGGRGGQSEQFF.

The chain combines TRBV6-6 with TRBJ1-2; D ambiguous. The CDR3 runs 14 residues. Germline V CDR1 and CDR2: MNHNY, SVGAGI (reference sequence). V shed 7 bases and J shed 4 bases, with 16 bases lying between them. This chain's CDR3 is CASIFGERAYGYTF. In DNA form, the CDR3 reads TGTGCCAGCATTTTTGGGGAGAGGGCCTATGGCTACACCTTC.

Concerning this clone itself: At the DNA level, this CDR3 is encoded by other sequences in the same sample as well. This rearrangement joins TRBV9 to TRBJ1-3; D uncertain. V gave up 4 bases and J gave up 7 bases, with 12 bases separating them. The CDR3 runs to 13 residues. Germline V lookup: CDR1 SGDLS, CDR2 YYNGEE. The CDR3 DNA reads TGTGCCAGCAGCTCGAATTCCGGGAACACCATATATTTT. Translation: CASSSNSGNTIYF.

The V call is TRBV6-5, the J call TRBJ1-6; a weak D match, TRBD1 (6 bases). The CDR3 has 15 residues. Trimming removed 6 bases from V and 10 bases from J, with 19 bases in between. Per germline, CDR1 MNHEY and CDR2 SVGAGI. CDR3 nucleotides: TGTGCCAGCAGCTACCAACAGGGAACAAGCTCACCCCTCCACTTT. It encodes CASSYQQGTSSPLHF.

The chain combines TRBV6-5 with TRBJ1-1; TRBD1 matches at 7 bases. From germline, CDR1 is MNHEY and CDR2 SVGAGI. CDR3 length: 14 amino acids. Trimming cost V 6 bases and J 4 bases; bases outside gene matches: 8. This CDR3 is CASRRLQGSTEAFF. Written as DNA, the CDR3 is TGTGCCAGCAGACGTTTACAGGGGAGCACTGAAGCTTTCTTT.

The chain has TRBV24-1 and TRBJ1-2; 10 bases line up with TRBD1. V gave up 3 bases and J gave up 8 bases; unmatched junction bases: 8. The CDR3 is 15 amino acids. The V gene's germline CDR1 is KGHDR and CDR2 SFDVKD. The CDR3 bases are TGTGCCACCAGTGATCGGGACAGGGGACCGGGGGGCTACACCTTC. Amino acid sequence: CATSDRDRGPGGYTF.

The rearrangement uses TRBV6-6 and TRBJ2-2; the D gene is possibly TRBD2 (5 bases). V lost 2 bases, J lost 0 bases, and 7 bases lay in between. CDR1 MNHNY and CDR2 SVGAGI come from the germline V gene (reference sequence). The CDR3 consists of 15 residues. The CDR3 DNA is TGTGCCAGCAGTTACGTGCGGGCGAACACCGGGGAGCTGTTTTTT. Amino acid sequence: CASSYVRANTGELFF.

CDR3 amino acids: CASSQEGAGSPLHF. In DNA form, the CDR3 reads TGCGCCAGCAGCCAAGAGGGGGCAGGCTCACCCCTCCACTTT. This chain uses TRBV4-3 with TRBJ1-6, with D possibly matching TRBD1 (6 bases). Germline V gives CDR1 LGHNA, CDR2 YSLEER. The CDR3 extends over 14 amino acids. Trimming shortened V by 0 bases and J by 10 bases, and 10 bases separated the two germline ends.

The V call is TRBV10-3, the J call TRBJ2-7; D not resolved. The germline V gene has CDR1 ENHRY and CDR2 SYGVKD. The CDR3 runs to 16 residues. V lost 3 bases and J 5 bases, leaving 20 bases between the germline ends. The CDR3 is CAISDPGSRGFHEQYF. Written as DNA, the CDR3 is TGTGCCATCAGTGATCCCGGGTCCCGCGGTTTTCACGAGCAGTACTTC.

The rearrangement uses TRBV23-1 and TRBJ2-7; TRBD1 is a possible D gene (5 bases). TRBV23-1 counts as an open reading frame of uncertain function. This CDR3 spans 15 amino acids. V was clipped by 3 bases and J by 0 bases, with 12 bases between them. The CDR3 DNA sequence: TGCGCCAGCAGTCATTCAGGGATTCTCTCCTACGAGCAGTACTTC. It is translated as CASSHSGILSYEQYF.

The chain is built from TRBV27 and TRBJ1-4; D is unresolved. Looked up from germline, CDR1 is MNHEY and CDR2 is SMNVEV (reference sequence). The CDR3 has 13 amino acids. The V end lost 6 bases, the J end lost 4 bases, and 9 bases lay between the germline ends. The CDR3, as DNA: TGTGCCAGCAGGGCATACAGTAATGAAAAACTGTTTTTT. Translated, it gives CASRAYSNEKLFF.

The chain employs TRBV3-1 (or the pseudogene TRBV3-2) and TRBJ1-2; D gene unclear. Deletions cut 0 bases from V and 3 bases from J, with 8 bases between. The CDR3 covers 14 residues. The germline V gene encodes CDR1 LGHDT and CDR2 YNNKEL (reference sequence). CDR3 region: CASSQDAGYYGYTF. The CDR3 DNA sequence: TGTGCCAGCAGCCAAGATGCAGGATACTATGGCTACACCTTC.

This clone appeared a few times. The chain joins TRBV5-4 to TRBJ2-7; TRBD1 is a possible D gene (6 bases). The CDR3 loop spans 15 amino acids. V was shortened by 2 bases and J by 2 bases, with 14 bases between the two germline ends. Germline CDR1 is SGHNT and CDR2 is YYREEE (reference sequence). The DNA for the CDR3 is TGTGCCAGCAGCTTAGGGGCAGGGGCAACCTACGAGCAGTACTTC. Its protein is CASSLGAGATYEQYF.

This clone has more than one count but fewer than ten. The V call is TRBV10-3, the J call TRBJ1-1, with 7 bases lining up with TRBD1. Per the germline V gene, CDR1 is ENHRY and CDR2 is SYGVKD. This CDR3 contains 13 residues. Losses at the gene ends were 0 bases for V and 6 bases for J; bases not matched to a gene: 1. The CDR3 is CAISESQGAEAFF. DNA for the CDR3: TGTGCCATCAGTGAGTCCCAGGGGGCTGAAGCTTTCTTT.

The chain uses TRBV19 and TRBJ2-3, with D possibly being TRBD1 (6 bases). V was shortened by 1 base and J by 3 bases, with 11 bases between the two germline ends. This CDR3 is 15 amino acids long. Per the germline V gene, CDR1 is LNHDA and CDR2 is SQIVND (reference sequence). CDR3 nucleotides: TGTGCCAGTAGTATAGTGGGGGCCCTAACAGATACGCAGTATTTT. Its translation is CASSIVGALTDTQYF.

The V call is TRBV18, the J call TRBJ1-1; 7 bases match TRBD1. Germline values: CDR1 KGHSH, CDR2 LQKENI. CDR3 length: 14 residues. J gave up 4 bases and V 4 bases, and 6 bases lay outside the gene matches. CDR3 sequence reads: CASSLAGGSTEAFF. The CDR3 nucleotides are TGTGCCAGCTCACTGGCAGGGGGTAGCACTGAAGCTTTCTTT.